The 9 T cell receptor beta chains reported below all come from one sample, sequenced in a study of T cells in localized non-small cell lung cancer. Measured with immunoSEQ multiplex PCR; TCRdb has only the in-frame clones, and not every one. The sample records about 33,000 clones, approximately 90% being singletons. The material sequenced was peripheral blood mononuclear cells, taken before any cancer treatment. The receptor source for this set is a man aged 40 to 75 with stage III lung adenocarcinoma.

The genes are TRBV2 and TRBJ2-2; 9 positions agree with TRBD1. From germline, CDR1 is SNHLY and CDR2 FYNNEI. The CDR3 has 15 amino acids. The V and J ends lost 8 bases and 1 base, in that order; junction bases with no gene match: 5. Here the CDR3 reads CASLTGQGNTGELFF. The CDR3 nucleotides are TGTGCCAGCCTGACGGGACAGGGGAACACCGGGGAGCTGTTTTTT.

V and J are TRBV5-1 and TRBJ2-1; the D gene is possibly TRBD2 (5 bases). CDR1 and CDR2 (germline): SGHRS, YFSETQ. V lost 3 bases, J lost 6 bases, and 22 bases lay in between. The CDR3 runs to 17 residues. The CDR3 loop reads CASSSQLQPAGSNEQFF. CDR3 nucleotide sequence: TGCGCCAGCAGCTCCCAACTACAACCGGCGGGTAGCAATGAGCAGTTCTTC.

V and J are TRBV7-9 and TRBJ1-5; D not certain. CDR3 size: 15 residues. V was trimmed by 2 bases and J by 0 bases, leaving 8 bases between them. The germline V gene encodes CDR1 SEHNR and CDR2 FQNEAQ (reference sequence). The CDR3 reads CASSLNSDSNQPQHF. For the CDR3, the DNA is TGTGCCAGCAGCTTAAATTCCGATAGCAATCAGCCCCAGCATTTT.

The CDR3 region is CASSLGGQLYNEQFF. For the CDR3, the DNA is TGTGCCAGCAGCTTGGGAGGACAGCTATACAATGAGCAGTTCTTC. The chain employs TRBV5-5 and TRBJ2-1; D might be TRBD1 (6 bases). There are 15 residues in the CDR3. V lost 0 bases and J 4 bases, leaving 11 bases between the germline ends. Germline loops: CDR1 SGHKS, CDR2 YYEKEE (reference sequence). Full variable domain (missing parts from reference TRBV5-5 and TRBJ2-1): DAGVTQSPTHLIKTRGQQVTLRCSPISGHKSVSWYQQVLGQGPQFIFQYYEKEERGRGNFPDRFSARQFPNYSSELNVNALLLGDSALYLCASSLGGQLYNEQFFGPGTRLTVL.

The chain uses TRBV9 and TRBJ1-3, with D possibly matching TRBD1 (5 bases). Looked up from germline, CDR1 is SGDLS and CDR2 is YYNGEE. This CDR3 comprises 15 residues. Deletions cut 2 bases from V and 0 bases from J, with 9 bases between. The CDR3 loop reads CASSVQGGSGNTIYF. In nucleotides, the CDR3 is TGTGCCAGCAGCGTCCAGGGCGGCTCTGGAAACACCATATATTTT.

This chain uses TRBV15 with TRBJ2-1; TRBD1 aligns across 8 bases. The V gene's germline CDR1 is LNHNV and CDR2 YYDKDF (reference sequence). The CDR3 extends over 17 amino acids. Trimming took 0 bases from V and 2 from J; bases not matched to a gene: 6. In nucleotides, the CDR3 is TGTGCCACCAGCAGAGATCCCGGGACAGGAGCCTACAATGAGCAGTTCTTC. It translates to CATSRDPGTGAYNEQFF.

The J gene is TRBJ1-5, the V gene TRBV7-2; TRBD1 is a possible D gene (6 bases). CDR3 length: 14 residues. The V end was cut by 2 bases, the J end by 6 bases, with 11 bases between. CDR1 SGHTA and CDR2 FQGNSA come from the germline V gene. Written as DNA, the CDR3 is TGTGCCAGCAGCTTAAAACAGGGCCCTCAGCCCCAGCATTTT. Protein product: CASSLKQGPQPQHF.

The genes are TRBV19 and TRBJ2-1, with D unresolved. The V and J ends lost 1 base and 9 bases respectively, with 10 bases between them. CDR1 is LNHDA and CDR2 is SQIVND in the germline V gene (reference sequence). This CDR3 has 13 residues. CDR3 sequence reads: CASSIVWGTEQFF. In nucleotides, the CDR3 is TGTGCCAGTAGTATAGTTTGGGGAACTGAGCAGTTCTTC.

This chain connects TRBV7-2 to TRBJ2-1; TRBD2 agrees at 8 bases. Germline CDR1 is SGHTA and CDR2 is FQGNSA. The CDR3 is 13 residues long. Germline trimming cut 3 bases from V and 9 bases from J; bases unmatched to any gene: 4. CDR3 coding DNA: TGTGCCAGCAGCTTCGGACTAGCCGTTGAGCAGTTCTTC. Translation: CASSFGLAVEQFF.